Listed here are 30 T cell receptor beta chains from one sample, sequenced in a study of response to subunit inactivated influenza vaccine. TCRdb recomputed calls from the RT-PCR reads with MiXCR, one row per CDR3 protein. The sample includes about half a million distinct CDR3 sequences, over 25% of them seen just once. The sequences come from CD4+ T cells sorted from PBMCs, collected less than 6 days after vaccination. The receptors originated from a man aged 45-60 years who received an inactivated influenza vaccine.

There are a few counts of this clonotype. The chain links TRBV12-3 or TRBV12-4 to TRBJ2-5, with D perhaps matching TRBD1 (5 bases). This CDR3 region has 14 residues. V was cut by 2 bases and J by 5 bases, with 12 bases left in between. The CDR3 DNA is TGTGCCAGCAGTTTAAGGGGTATGGTGGAGACCCAGTACTTC. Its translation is CASSLRGMVETQYF.

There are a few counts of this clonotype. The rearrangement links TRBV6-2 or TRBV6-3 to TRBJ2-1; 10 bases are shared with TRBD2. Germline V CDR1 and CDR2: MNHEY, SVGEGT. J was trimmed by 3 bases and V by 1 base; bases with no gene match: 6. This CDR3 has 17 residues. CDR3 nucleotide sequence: TGTGCCAGCAGTTACTTAGCGGGAGGAAGCCTCTACAATGAGCAGTTCTTC. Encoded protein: CASSYLAGGSLYNEQFF.

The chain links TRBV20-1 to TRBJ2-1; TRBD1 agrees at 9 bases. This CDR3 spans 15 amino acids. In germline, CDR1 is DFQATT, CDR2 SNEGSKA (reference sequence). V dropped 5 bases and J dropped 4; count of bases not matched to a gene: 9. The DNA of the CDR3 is TGCAGTGCTCCCTCCGGGACAGGGATGTACAATGAGCAGTTCTTC. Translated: CSAPSGTGMYNEQFF.

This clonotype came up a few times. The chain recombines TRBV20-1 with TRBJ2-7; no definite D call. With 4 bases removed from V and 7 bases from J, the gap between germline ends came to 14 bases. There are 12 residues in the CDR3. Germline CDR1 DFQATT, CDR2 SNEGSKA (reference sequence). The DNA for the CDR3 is TGCAGTGCTACCGTGGCCTTCGGGGAGCAGTACTTC. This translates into CSATVAFGEQYF.

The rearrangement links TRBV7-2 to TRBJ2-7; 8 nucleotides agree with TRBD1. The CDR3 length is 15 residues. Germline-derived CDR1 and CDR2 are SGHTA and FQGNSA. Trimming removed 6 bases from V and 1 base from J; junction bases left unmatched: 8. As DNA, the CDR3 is TGTGCCAGCAGACGAACACAGGGGGAGTCCTACGAGCAGTACTTC. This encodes CASRRTQGESYEQYF.

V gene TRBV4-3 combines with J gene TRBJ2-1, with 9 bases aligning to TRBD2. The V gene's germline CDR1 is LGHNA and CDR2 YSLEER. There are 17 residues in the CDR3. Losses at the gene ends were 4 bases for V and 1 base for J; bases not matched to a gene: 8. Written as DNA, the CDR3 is TGCGCCAGCAGCCGAGTAGCGGGAGAGGAATCCTACAATGAGCAGTTCTTC. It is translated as CASSRVAGEESYNEQFF.

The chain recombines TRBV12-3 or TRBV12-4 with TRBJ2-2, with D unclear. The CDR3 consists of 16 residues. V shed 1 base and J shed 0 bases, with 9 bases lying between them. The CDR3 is CASSLDRAANTGELFF. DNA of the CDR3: TGTGCCAGCAGTTTAGATCGGGCAGCGAACACCGGGGAGCTGTTTTTT.

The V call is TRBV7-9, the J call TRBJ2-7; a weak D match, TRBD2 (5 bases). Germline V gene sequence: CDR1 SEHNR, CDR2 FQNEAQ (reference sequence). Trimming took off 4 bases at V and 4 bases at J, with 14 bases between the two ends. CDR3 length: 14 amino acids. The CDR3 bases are TGTGCCAGCAGCTCCCGACGATGGGAGTACGAGCAGTACTTC. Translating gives CASSSRRWEYEQYF.

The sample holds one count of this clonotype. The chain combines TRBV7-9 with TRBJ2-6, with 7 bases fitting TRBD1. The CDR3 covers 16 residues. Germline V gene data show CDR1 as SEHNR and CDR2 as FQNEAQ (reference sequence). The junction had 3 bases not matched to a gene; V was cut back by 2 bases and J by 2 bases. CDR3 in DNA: TGTGCCAGCAGCTTAACTACAGGGGCTGGGGCCAACGTCCTGACTTTC. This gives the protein CASSLTTGAGANVLTF.

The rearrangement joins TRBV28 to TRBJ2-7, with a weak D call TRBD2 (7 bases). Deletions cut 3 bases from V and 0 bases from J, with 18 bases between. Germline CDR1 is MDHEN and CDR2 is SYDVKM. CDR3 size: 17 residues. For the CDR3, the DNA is TGTGCCAGCAGTTTCCCCAGGGACGGGGGGCCCTCCTACGAGCAGTACTTC. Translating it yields CASSFPRDGGPSYEQYF. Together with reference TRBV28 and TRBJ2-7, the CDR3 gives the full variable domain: DVKVTQSSRYLVKRTGEKVFLECVQDMDHENMFWYRQDPGLGLRLIYFSYDVKMKEKGDIPEGYSVSREKKERFSLILESASTNQTSMYLCASSFPRDGGPSYEQYFGPGTRLTVT.

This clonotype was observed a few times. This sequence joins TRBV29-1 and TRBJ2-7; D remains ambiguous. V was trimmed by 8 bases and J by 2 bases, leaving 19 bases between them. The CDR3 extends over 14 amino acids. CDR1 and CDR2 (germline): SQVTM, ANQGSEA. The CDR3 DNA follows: TGCAGCCCAACCGCGAGGCAGGACGCCTACGAGCAGTACTTC. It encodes CSPTARQDAYEQYF.

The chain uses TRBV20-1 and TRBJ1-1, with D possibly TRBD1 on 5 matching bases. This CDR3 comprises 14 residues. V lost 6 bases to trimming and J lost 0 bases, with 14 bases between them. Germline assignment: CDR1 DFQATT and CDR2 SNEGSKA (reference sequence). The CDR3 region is CSANPGRVNTEAFF. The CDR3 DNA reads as TGCAGTGCCAACCCGGGACGGGTGAACACTGAAGCTTTCTTT.

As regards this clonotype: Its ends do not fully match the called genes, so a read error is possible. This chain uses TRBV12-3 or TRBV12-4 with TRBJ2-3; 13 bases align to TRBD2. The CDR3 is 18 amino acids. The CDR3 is CASCLGRTSGSRADTQYF. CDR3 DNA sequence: TGTGCCAGCTGTTTAGGTAGGACTAGCGGGAGCCGAGCGGATACGCAGTATTTT.

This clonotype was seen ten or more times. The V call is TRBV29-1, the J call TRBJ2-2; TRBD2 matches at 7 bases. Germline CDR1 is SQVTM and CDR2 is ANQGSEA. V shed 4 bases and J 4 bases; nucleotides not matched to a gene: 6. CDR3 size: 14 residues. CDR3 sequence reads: CSVVIGRSTGELFF. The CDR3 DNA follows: TGCAGCGTTGTAATCGGGAGGTCCACCGGGGAGCTGTTTTTT.

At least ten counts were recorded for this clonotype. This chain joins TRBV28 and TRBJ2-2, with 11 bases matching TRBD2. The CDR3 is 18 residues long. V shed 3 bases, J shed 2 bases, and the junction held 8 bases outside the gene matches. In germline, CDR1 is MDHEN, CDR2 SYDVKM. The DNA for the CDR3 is TGTGCCAGCAGTTTCCTAGCCGGGACTAGCGGCAACACCGGGGAGCTGTTTTTT. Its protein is CASSFLAGTSGNTGELFF.

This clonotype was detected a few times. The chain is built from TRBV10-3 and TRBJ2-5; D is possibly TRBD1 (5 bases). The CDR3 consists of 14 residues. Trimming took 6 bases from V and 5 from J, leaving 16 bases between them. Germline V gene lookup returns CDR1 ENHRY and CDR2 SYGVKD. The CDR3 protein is CAIRRGFDTETQYF. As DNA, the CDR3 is TGTGCCATCAGAAGGGGATTTGATACGGAGACCCAGTACTTC.

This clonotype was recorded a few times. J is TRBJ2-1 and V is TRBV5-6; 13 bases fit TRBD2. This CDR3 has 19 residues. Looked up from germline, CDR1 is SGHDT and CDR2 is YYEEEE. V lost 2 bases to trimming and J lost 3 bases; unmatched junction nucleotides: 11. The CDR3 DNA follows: TGTGCCAGCAGCTTTCAGGTGTTCCGACTAGCGGGGGGCTACAATGAGCAGTTCTTC. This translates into CASSFQVFRLAGGYNEQFF.

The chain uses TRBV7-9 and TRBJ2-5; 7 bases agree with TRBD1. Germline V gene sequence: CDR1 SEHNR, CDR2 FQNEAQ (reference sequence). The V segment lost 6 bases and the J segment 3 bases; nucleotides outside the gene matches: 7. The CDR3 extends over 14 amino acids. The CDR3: CASRDKGTEETQYF. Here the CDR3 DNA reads TGTGCCAGCAGAGACAAGGGGACAGAAGAGACCCAGTACTTC.

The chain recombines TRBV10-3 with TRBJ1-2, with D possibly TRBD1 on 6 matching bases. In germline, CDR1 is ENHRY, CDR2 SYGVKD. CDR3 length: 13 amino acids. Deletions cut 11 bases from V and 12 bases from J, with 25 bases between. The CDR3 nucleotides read TGTGCCGTCCAACCCGGGACAAAGGGCGGCCACACCTTC. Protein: CAVQPGTKGGHTF.

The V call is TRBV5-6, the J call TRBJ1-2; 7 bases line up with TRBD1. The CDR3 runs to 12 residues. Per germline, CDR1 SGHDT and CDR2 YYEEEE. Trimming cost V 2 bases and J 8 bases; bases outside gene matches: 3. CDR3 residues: CASSFDRDGYTF. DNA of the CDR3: TGTGCCAGCAGCTTTGACAGGGACGGCTACACCTTC.

Here the CDR3 DNA reads TGTGCCAGCAGACATAGCGGGAGGGCCGACAATGAGCAGTTCTTC. This sequence encodes CASRHSGRADNEQFF. The chain carries TRBV6-1 and TRBJ2-1; TRBD2 agrees at 11 bases. Germline CDR1 is MNHNS and CDR2 is SASEGT. The CDR3 length is 15 residues. V shed 6 bases and J 5 bases; nucleotides not matched to a gene: 6.

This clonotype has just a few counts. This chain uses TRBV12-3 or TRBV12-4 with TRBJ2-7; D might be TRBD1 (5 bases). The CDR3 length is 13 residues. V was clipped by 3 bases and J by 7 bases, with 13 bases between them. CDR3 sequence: CASSFTGQGEQYF. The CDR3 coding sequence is TGTGCCAGCAGTTTCACGGGCCAGGGAGAGCAGTACTTC.

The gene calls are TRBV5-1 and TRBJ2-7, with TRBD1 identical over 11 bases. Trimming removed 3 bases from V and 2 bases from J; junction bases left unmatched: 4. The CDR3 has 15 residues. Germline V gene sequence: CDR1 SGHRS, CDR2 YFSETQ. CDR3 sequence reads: CASSWGTGGTYEQYF. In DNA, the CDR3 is TGCGCCAGCAGCTGGGGGACAGGGGGTACCTACGAGCAGTACTTC.

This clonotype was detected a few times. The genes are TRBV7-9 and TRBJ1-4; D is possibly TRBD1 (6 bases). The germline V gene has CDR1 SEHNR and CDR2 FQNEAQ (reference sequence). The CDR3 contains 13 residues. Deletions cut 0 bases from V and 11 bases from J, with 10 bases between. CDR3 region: CASSLAQGEKLFF. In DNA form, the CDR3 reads TGTGCCAGCAGCTTAGCACAGGGTGAGAAACTGTTTTTT.

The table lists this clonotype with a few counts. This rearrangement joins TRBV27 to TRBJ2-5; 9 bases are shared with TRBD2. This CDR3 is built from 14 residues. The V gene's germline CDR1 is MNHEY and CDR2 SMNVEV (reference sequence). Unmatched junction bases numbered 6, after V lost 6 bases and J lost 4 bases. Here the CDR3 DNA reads TGTGCCAGCAGCTCACTAGCGGGCGGAGAGACCCAGTACTTC. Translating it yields CASSSLAGGETQYF.

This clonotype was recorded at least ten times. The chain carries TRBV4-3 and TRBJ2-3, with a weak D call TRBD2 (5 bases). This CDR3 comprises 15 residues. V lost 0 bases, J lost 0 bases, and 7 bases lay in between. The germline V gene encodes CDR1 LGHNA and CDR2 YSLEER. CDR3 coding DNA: TGCGCCAGCAGCCAAGACAGACTAAGCACAGATACGCAGTATTTT. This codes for CASSQDRLSTDTQYF.

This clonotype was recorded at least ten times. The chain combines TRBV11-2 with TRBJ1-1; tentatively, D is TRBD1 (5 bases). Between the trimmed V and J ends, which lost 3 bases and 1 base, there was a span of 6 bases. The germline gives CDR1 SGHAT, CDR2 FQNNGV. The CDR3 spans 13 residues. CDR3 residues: CASSFQGNTEAFF. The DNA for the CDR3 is TGTGCCAGCAGCTTTCAGGGGAACACTGAAGCTTTCTTT.

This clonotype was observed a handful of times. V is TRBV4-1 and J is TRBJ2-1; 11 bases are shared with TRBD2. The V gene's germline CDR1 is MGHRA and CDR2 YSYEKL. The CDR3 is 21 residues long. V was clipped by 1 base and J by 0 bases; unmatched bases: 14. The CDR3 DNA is TGCGCCAGCAGCCAAGGGGGTCCGGGGCTAGCGGGGGGCGACTCCTACAATGAGCAGTTCTTC. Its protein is CASSQGGPGLAGGDSYNEQFF.

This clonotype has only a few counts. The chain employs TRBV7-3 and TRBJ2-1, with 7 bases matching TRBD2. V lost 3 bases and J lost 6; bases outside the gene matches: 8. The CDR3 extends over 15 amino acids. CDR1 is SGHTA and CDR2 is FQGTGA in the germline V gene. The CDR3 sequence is CASSLAGWGGNEQFF. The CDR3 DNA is TGTGCCAGCAGCTTGGCCGGTTGGGGGGGCAATGAGCAGTTCTTC.

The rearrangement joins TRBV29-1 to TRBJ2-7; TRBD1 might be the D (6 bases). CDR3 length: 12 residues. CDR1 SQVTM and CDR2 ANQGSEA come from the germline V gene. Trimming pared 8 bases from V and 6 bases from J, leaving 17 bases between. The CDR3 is CSYATGRSEQYF. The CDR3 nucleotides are TGCAGCTACGCCACAGGGCGGAGCGAGCAGTACTTC.